These T cell receptor beta chains were read from a single sample in a study of T cell responses to AZD1222 COVID-19 vaccine. Only in-frame clones appear in the TCRdb table, and some are missing; sequencing was by immunoSEQ multiplex PCR. The sample holds over 70,000 clones, 85% seen once. The sequencing used peripheral blood, collected on day 0 of AZD1222 vaccination. All receptors derive from an adult in good health. The CDR3 runs from the conserved cysteine through the conserved F or W. D genes are given only for firm matches. Clone size is shown for a subset of rows, as once, few, many or a class of expanded clone.

v_call: TRBV19; clone_size: NA; d_call: NA; j_call: TRBJ1-5; cdr3_nt: TGTGCCAGTTCTTCCAACGGAAACCGGGGGAATCAGCCCCAGCATTTT; cdr3_aa: CASSSNGNRGNQPQHF
v_call: TRBV7-2; clone_size: NA; d_call: NA; j_call: TRBJ2-3; cdr3_nt: TGTGCCAGCAGCTTAGCATCCTACAGGGCTTCGGGATATACGCAGTATTTT; cdr3_aa: CASSLASYRASGYTQYF
v_call: TRBV10-3; clone_size: NA; d_call: TRBD1; j_call: TRBJ1-1; cdr3_nt: TGTGCCATCAGTGTTGAGGGACAGACTGAAGCTTTCTTT; cdr3_aa: CAISVEGQTEAFF
v_call: TRBV18; clone_size: NA; d_call: TRBD1; j_call: TRBJ2-1; cdr3_nt: TGTGCCAGCTCGGCGGGGACAGGGGGGCACAATGAGCAGTTCTTC; cdr3_aa: CASSAGTGGHNEQFF
v_call: TRBV27; clone_size: NA; d_call: NA; j_call: TRBJ2-7; cdr3_nt: TGTGCCAGCAGTTCGGGACGGGGAAGAGGCAGCCACGAGCAGTACTTC; cdr3_aa: CASSSGRGRGSHEQYF
v_call: TRBV5-1; clone_size: NA; d_call: TRBD1; j_call: TRBJ1-1; cdr3_nt: TGCGCCAGCACTCCGACAGGGCAACCCACTGAAGCTTTCTTT; cdr3_aa: CASTPTGQPTEAFF
v_call: TRBV5-1; clone_size: NA; d_call: NA; j_call: TRBJ1-1; cdr3_nt: TGCGCCAGCAGCTTGACTGGGGTTAGTGAAGCTTTCTTT; cdr3_aa: CASSLTGVSEAFF
v_call: TRBV18; clone_size: NA; d_call: NA; j_call: TRBJ1-2; cdr3_nt: TGTGCCAGCTCACCAATGAGGGGTGACTATGGCTACACCTTC; cdr3_aa: CASSPMRGDYGYTF
v_call: TRBV5-8; clone_size: NA; d_call: TRBD1; j_call: TRBJ1-5; cdr3_nt: TGTGCCAGCAGCTTGGGGCAGGGGGCTCGACAGCCCCAGCATTTT; cdr3_aa: CASSLGQGARQPQHF
v_call: TRBV24-1; clone_size: NA; d_call: NA; j_call: TRBJ2-1; cdr3_nt: TGTGCCACCAGTGATCGCTATAGATCGCAGGGTAACGAGCAGTTCTTC; cdr3_aa: CATSDRYRSQGNEQFF
v_call: TRBV7-9; clone_size: NA; d_call: NA; j_call: TRBJ1-5; cdr3_nt: TGTGCCAGCAGCTTAGAGGGAGGTCAGCCCCAGCATTTT; cdr3_aa: CASSLEGGQPQHF
v_call: TRBV27; clone_size: NA; d_call: NA; j_call: TRBJ1-4; cdr3_nt: TGTGCCAGCAGTTTAAGGGAGGGTAATGAAAAACTGTTTTTT; cdr3_aa: CASSLREGNEKLFF
v_call: TRBV5-6; clone_size: few; d_call: NA; j_call: TRBJ1-1; cdr3_nt: TGTGCCAGCAGCTCTCCGCCGGGACGGACATATATGGCTGAAGCTTTCTTT; cdr3_aa: CASSSPPGRTYMAEAFF
v_call: TRBV12-5; clone_size: NA; d_call: NA; j_call: TRBJ2-7; cdr3_nt: TGTGCTAGTGGTTTGGTACTAGCTGGCGAGCAGTACTTC; cdr3_aa: CASGLVLAGEQYF
v_call: TRBV6-5; clone_size: NA; d_call: NA; j_call: TRBJ1-2; cdr3_nt: TGTGCCAGCAGTTACTCCCCCCCCGCCTATGGCTACACCTTC; cdr3_aa: CASSYSPPAYGYTF
v_call: TRBV18; clone_size: NA; d_call: NA; j_call: TRBJ1-5; cdr3_nt: TGTGCCAGCTCACAATACAGGGAATCCTATAGCAATCAGCCCCAGCATTTT; cdr3_aa: CASSQYRESYSNQPQHF
v_call: TRBV10-1; clone_size: NA; d_call: TRBD2; j_call: TRBJ2-1; cdr3_nt: TGCGCCAGCAGTGAGTACGGGACTAGCGGGACTAAGGGTGAGCAGTTCTTC; cdr3_aa: CASSEYGTSGTKGEQFF
v_call: TRBV6-4; clone_size: NA; d_call: NA; j_call: TRBJ2-7; cdr3_nt: TGTGCCAGCAGTGACAGAAGGACAGAAAGTCCTTCCATCTCCTACGAGCAGTACTTC; cdr3_aa: CASSDRRTESPSISYEQYF
v_call: TRBV6-1; clone_size: NA; d_call: NA; j_call: TRBJ1-4; cdr3_nt: TGTGCCAGCAGTGAAGGGTGGGGCGGGGACGAAAAACTGTTTTTT; cdr3_aa: CASSEGWGGDEKLFF
v_call: TRBV11-3; clone_size: NA; d_call: NA; j_call: TRBJ2-2; cdr3_nt: TGTGCCAGCAGCCCGATAAACACCGGGGAGCTGTTTTTT; cdr3_aa: CASSPINTGELFF
v_call: TRBV11-2; clone_size: NA; d_call: NA; j_call: TRBJ2-3; cdr3_nt: TGTGCCAGCAGCTTAGGCGGAGATACGCAGTATTTT; cdr3_aa: CASSLGGDTQYF
v_call: TRBV25-1; clone_size: NA; d_call: NA; j_call: TRBJ1-2; cdr3_nt: TGTGCCAGCAGTGCCCCGGCGAGTGGCTACACCTTC; cdr3_aa: CASSAPASGYTF
v_call: TRBV9; clone_size: NA; d_call: NA; j_call: TRBJ2-2; cdr3_nt: TGTGCCAGCAGCGTAGGATCTAGTTCAAACACCGGGGAGCTGTTTTTT; cdr3_aa: CASSVGSSSNTGELFF
v_call: TRBV3-1/TRBV3-2; clone_size: once; d_call: NA; j_call: TRBJ1-1; cdr3_nt: TGTGCCAGCGGGCTTGACCGCACCCCAGCTTTCTTT; cdr3_aa: CASGLDRTPAFF
v_call: TRBV18; clone_size: NA; d_call: TRBD1; j_call: TRBJ1-2; cdr3_nt: TGTGCCAGCACCCGCCCGGGACAGGGGGTTAGCGGCTACACCTTC; cdr3_aa: CASTRPGQGVSGYTF
v_call: TRBV24-1; clone_size: NA; d_call: NA; j_call: TRBJ1-5; cdr3_nt: TGTGCCACCAGTGCGAGGGGCACGGAGCCCCAGCATTTT; cdr3_aa: CATSARGTEPQHF
v_call: TRBV27; clone_size: NA; d_call: NA; j_call: TRBJ2-7; cdr3_nt: TGTGCCAGCAGTTCACCCCCGACAAGGGCAGCGTTCCACGAGCAGTACTTC; cdr3_aa: CASSSPPTRAAFHEQYF
v_call: TRBV2; clone_size: once; d_call: NA; j_call: TRBJ1-2; cdr3_nt: TGTGCCAGCAGTGGGTCTTTACCTAACTATGGCTACACCTTC; cdr3_aa: CASSGSLPNYGYTF
v_call: TRBV4-2; clone_size: NA; d_call: TRBD2; j_call: TRBJ2-5; cdr3_nt: TGTGCCAGCAGCCAAGATCGGGGGGGCCAAGAGACCCAGTACTTC; cdr3_aa: CASSQDRGGQETQYF
v_call: TRBV7-9; clone_size: NA; d_call: NA; j_call: TRBJ2-3; cdr3_nt: TGTGCCAGCAGCCTACGAACCGTGGATACGCAGTATTTT; cdr3_aa: CASSLRTVDTQYF
v_call: TRBV28; clone_size: NA; d_call: TRBD1; j_call: TRBJ1-2; cdr3_nt: TGTGCCAGCAGACCCACCTACAGGGGTCATGGCTACACCTTC; cdr3_aa: CASRPTYRGHGYTF
v_call: TRBV19; clone_size: NA; d_call: NA; j_call: TRBJ2-4; cdr3_nt: TGTGCCAGTAGTTTCAGGGGAGAAAACATTCAGTACTTC; cdr3_aa: CASSFRGENIQYF
v_call: TRBV14; clone_size: few; d_call: NA; j_call: TRBJ1-3; cdr3_nt: TGTGCCAGCAGCCTTCGGGGCCGAAGCTCTGGAAACACCATATATTTT; cdr3_aa: CASSLRGRSSGNTIYF
v_call: TRBV12-3/TRBV12-4; clone_size: NA; d_call: NA; j_call: TRBJ2-3; cdr3_nt: TGTGCCAGCAGTTTAGTCGTAGATACGCAGTATTTT; cdr3_aa: CASSLVVDTQYF
v_call: TRBV14; clone_size: NA; d_call: NA; j_call: TRBJ2-1; cdr3_nt: TGTGCCAGCAGCCAAGCTCGGGGGTTTAATGAGCAGTTCTTC; cdr3_aa: CASSQARGFNEQFF
v_call: TRBV5-1; clone_size: NA; d_call: TRBD2; j_call: TRBJ2-2; cdr3_nt: TGCGCCAGCAGCCCGATGTGGGGAGGGACCACCGGGGAGCTGTTTTTT; cdr3_aa: CASSPMWGGTTGELFF
v_call: TRBV5-1; clone_size: once; d_call: TRBD1; j_call: TRBJ1-6; cdr3_nt: TGCGCCAGCAGCCCGGAACAGGGGTCACCCCTCCACTTT; cdr3_aa: CASSPEQGSPLHF
v_call: TRBV6-5; clone_size: NA; d_call: NA; j_call: TRBJ1-2; cdr3_nt: TGTGCCAGCACCCAGGGCCGCTGGTACACCTTC; cdr3_aa: CASTQGRWYTF
v_call: TRBV3-1/TRBV3-2; clone_size: NA; d_call: NA; j_call: TRBJ2-1; cdr3_nt: TGTGCCAGCAGCCCCCTGGCGGATGACTACAATGAGCAGTTCTTC; cdr3_aa: CASSPLADDYNEQFF
v_call: TRBV2; clone_size: NA; d_call: NA; j_call: TRBJ1-2; cdr3_nt: TGTGCCAGCAGTGGGGGAGGGCTGTATGGCTACACCTTC; cdr3_aa: CASSGGGLYGYTF
v_call: TRBV3-1/TRBV3-2; clone_size: NA; d_call: NA; j_call: TRBJ1-2; cdr3_nt: TGTGCCAGCGTCTCCTCTAACTATGGCTACACCTTC; cdr3_aa: CASVSSNYGYTF
v_call: TRBV7-9; clone_size: few; d_call: NA; j_call: TRBJ2-7; cdr3_nt: TGTGCCAGCAGCCCAGACGGGGCGGGACTCTACGAGCAGTACTTC; cdr3_aa: CASSPDGAGLYEQYF
v_call: TRBV19; clone_size: NA; d_call: NA; j_call: TRBJ2-3; cdr3_nt: TGTGCCAGTAGTATGAACCAAGTAAGCACAGATACGCAGTATTTT; cdr3_aa: CASSMNQVSTDTQYF
v_call: TRBV6-5; clone_size: NA; d_call: NA; j_call: TRBJ1-1; cdr3_nt: TGTGCCAGCAGTTACTCAGGAGTCATGAACACTGAAGCTTTCTTT; cdr3_aa: CASSYSGVMNTEAFF
v_call: TRBV29-1; clone_size: NA; d_call: NA; j_call: TRBJ1-1; cdr3_nt: TGCAGCGGGGGGCCCGGGGCTGAAGCTTTCTTT; cdr3_aa: CSGGPGAEAFF
v_call: TRBV12-3/TRBV12-4; clone_size: few; d_call: NA; j_call: TRBJ1-1; cdr3_nt: TGTGCCAGCTCCAAGGGGGGGGCCACTGAAGCTTTCTTT; cdr3_aa: CASSKGGATEAFF
v_call: TRBV15; clone_size: NA; d_call: NA; j_call: TRBJ2-3; cdr3_nt: TGTGCCACCAGCAGTCTGAGGGGAGGTGATACGCAGTATTTT; cdr3_aa: CATSSLRGGDTQYF
v_call: TRBV6-6; clone_size: NA; d_call: TRBD2; j_call: TRBJ2-1; cdr3_nt: TGTGCCAGCAGTTACGGGACTAGAACAGAGGGCAATGAGCAGTTCTTC; cdr3_aa: CASSYGTRTEGNEQFF
v_call: TRBV29-1; clone_size: once; d_call: NA; j_call: TRBJ1-1; cdr3_nt: TGCAGCGGGGGAGGGGGGAACACTGAAGCTTTCTTT; cdr3_aa: CSGGGGNTEAFF
v_call: TRBV9; clone_size: NA; d_call: NA; j_call: TRBJ2-7; cdr3_nt: TGTGCCAGCAGCGTAGAGAGCTACTCCTACGAGCAGTACTTC; cdr3_aa: CASSVESYSYEQYF
v_call: TRBV19; clone_size: NA; d_call: NA; j_call: TRBJ1-2; cdr3_nt: TGTGCCAGTAGTTCTAGATTTGGCTACACCTTC; cdr3_aa: CASSSRFGYTF
v_call: TRBV9; clone_size: NA; d_call: NA; j_call: TRBJ2-1; cdr3_nt: TGTGCCAGCAGCGTAGCTGAACTAGCTTCTGGTGAGCAGTTCTTC; cdr3_aa: CASSVAELASGEQFF
v_call: TRBV12-3/TRBV12-4; clone_size: NA; d_call: NA; j_call: TRBJ2-3; cdr3_nt: TGTGCCAGCGCAACAGGGATAGGAGATACGCAGTATTTT; cdr3_aa: CASATGIGDTQYF
v_call: TRBV19; clone_size: NA; d_call: NA; j_call: TRBJ2-1; cdr3_nt: TGTGCCAGTAGTATCTCCGGGACAAGTTTTCATGAGCAGTTCTTC; cdr3_aa: CASSISGTSFHEQFF
v_call: TRBV27; clone_size: NA; d_call: TRBD1; j_call: TRBJ2-6; cdr3_nt: TGTGCCAGCAGCTTTCTGACAGGGGGGCGCTCTGGGGCCAACGTCCTGACTTTC; cdr3_aa: CASSFLTGGRSGANVLTF
v_call: TRBV18; clone_size: once; d_call: NA; j_call: TRBJ1-2; cdr3_nt: TGTGCCAGCTCACCCTCGGACAGCTATGGCTACACCTTC; cdr3_aa: CASSPSDSYGYTF